This TCR beta chain is drawn from a study of blood T cell repertoires in COVID-19 (dated by TCRdb to 2020 to 2022). Turning to the overall study: Collaborator samples came from the United States, Italy and Spain and covered acute and convalescent phases of COVID-19. The prospective study material was composed of cDNA or gDNA derived from T cells, B-cell-depleted T cells, or PBMCs. The dataset comprised deeply sampled blood TCRbeta repertoires from subjects exposed to, actively infected with, or recovered from COVID-19. A freely available public database, intended as a resource for researchers studying the immune response to SARS-CoV-2, is where the repertoires were released. Samples were obtained from the ongoing ImmuneRACE study (first 160 participants) and from about 1,300 subjects provided by 6 global collaborators. A de-identified subject ID, COVID-19 status, age in years and sex were almost always included in the sample metadata. HLA class I and class II types, where available, came from metadata supplied by the sample provider rather than from assay-based typing.

The CDR3 runs 16 amino acids, cysteine and phenylalanine included. The only DNA kept is the CDR3, 48 bases in frame from the first base. The germline ends are 15 bases apart after V is trimmed by 0 bases and J by 6 bases. CDR1 SGHDN and CDR2 FVKESK were looked up in the germline V gene. Details on this clone: This receptor's antigen is unknown. The sample holds no much larger clone one base away, and base qualities are not on file.

TCRbeta CDR3 regions were amplified from genomic DNA using the immunoSEQ Assay, a bias-controlled multiplex PCR. As for the authors' bioinformatics: Within the assay, amplification of reference gene primers was used to estimate how many nucleated cells each sample contained. To quantify the absolute abundance of each unique TCRbeta CDR3 rearrangement, sequence reads were collapsed and filtered. For each sample, productive Simpson clonality was calculated as the square root of Simpson's diversity index over productive rearrangements. TCRdb obtained this table from immuneACCESS and retained in-frame rearrangements with V and J assigned. These tables miss some clones; where compared with another copy, unresolved V genes account for less than half of the shortfall, and the remainder is unexplained. That table gives V, J and clone size, and the DNA gave D and trimming. This sample is represented by around 60,000 clones; about 80% of them were singletons. The top ten constitute around 9.6% of the sample.

Points the paper makes about the study in general: The amount of clinical and demographic metadata varied by source and participant and was provided uncurated.

One collaborating source in Seattle enrolled patients during active infection and followed them longitudinally through the course of disease. The collaborating institutions used their own protocols to collect whole blood in K2EDTA tubes. Collaborator samples were shipped for TCRbeta analysis as frozen whole blood, isolated PBMCs, or DNA extracted from either sample type. Sequenced: peripheral blood. This sequence originates from a man aged 50 or older with COVID-19, enrolled during active disease. The chain is made from TRBV14 and TRBJ2-1, with an unclear D gene assignment. The nucleotides read TGTGCCAGCAGCCAAGATAGGAGCCATCGTCTCAATGAGCAGTTCTTC. This encodes CASSQDRSHRLNEQFF.